This T cell receptor (beta chain) was profiled in a study of OX40 agonist ivuxolimab in advanced cancers. The overall study: Three patients got partial responses; one had hepatocellular carcinoma and two had cutaneous melanoma.

This CDR3 has 14 amino acids. The ends were cut back, 3 bases at V and 2 bases at J, with 12 bases in the middle. Germline loops: CDR1 SQVTM, CDR2 ANQGSEA. The data were produced by immunoSEQ multiplex PCR, yet TCRdb's version contains in-frame clones alone and is incomplete. The data contain roughly 60,000 clones, 80% to 90% of them singletons. The gene calls are TRBV29-1 and TRBJ2-3; D is perhaps TRBD2 (5 bases). The sequence came from an adult with an advanced solid tumor such as melanoma, head and neck, liver or kidney cancer. Material: CD4+ or CD8+ T cells sorted from blood, obtained in a trial of the OX40 agonist ivuxolimab. CDR3 DNA sequence: TGCAGCGTTGATGGGCTCGGGAACACAGATACGCAGTATTTT. Encoded protein: CSVDGLGNTDTQYF.